This section outlines one T cell receptor beta chain sequence together with its context. Profiled with immunoSEQ multiplex PCR; TCRdb holds only in-frame clones, not every one. The sample has about 120,000 clones, more than 80% seen once. The data derive from a study of control samples from healthy donors and cancer patients. V dropped 4 bases and J dropped 4; count of bases not matched to a gene: 10. Germline V gene lookup returns CDR1 SGHKS and CDR2 YYEKEE (reference sequence). CDR3 length equals 15 residues. Specimen: blood. The rearrangement links TRBV5-5 to TRBJ2-7, with TRBD1 matching over 8 bases. The TCR originated in a man aged 35-49 years in good health. The CDR3 sequence is CASSGTGQASYEQYF. For the CDR3, the DNA is TGTGCCAGCAGCGGGACGGGACAGGCATCATACGAGCAGTACTTC.